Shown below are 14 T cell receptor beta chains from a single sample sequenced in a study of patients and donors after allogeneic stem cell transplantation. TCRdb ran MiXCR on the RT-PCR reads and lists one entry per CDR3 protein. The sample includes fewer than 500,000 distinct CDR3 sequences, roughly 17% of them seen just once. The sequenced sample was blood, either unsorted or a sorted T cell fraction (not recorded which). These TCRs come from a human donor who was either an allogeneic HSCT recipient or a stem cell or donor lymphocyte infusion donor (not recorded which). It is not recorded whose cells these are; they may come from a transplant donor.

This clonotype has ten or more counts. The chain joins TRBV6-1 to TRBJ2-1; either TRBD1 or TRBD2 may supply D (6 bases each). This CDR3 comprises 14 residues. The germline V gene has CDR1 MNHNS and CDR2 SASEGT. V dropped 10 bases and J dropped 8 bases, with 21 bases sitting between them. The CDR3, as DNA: TGTGCCATCCTTGTATACCACGGGGGCTATGAGCAGTTCTTC. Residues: CAILVYHGGYEQFF.

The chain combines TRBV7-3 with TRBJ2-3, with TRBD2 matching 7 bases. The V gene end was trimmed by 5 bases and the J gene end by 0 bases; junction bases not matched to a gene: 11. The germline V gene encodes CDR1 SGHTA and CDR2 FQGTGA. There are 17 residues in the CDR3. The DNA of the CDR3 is TGTGCCAGCAGCCCCCGCCCTAGCGGAGGGAGCACAGATACGCAGTATTTT. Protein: CASSPRPSGGSTDTQYF. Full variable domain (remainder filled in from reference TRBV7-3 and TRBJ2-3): GAGVSQTPSNKVTEKGKYVELRCDPISGHTALYWYRQSLGQGPEFLIYFQGTGAADDSGLPNDRFFAVRPEGSVSTLKIQRTERGDSAVYLCASSPRPSGGSTDTQYFGPGTRLTVL.

The CDR3 loop reads CASSPLTSGNQETQYF. CDR3 in DNA: TGTGCCAGCAGCCCACTCACTAGCGGGAACCAAGAGACCCAGTACTTC. The J gene is TRBJ2-5, the V gene TRBV6-1; 10 nucleotides agree with TRBD2. In germline, CDR1 is MNHNS, CDR2 SASEGT. This CDR3 spans 16 amino acids. V dropped 6 bases and J dropped 0; count of bases not matched to a gene: 7.

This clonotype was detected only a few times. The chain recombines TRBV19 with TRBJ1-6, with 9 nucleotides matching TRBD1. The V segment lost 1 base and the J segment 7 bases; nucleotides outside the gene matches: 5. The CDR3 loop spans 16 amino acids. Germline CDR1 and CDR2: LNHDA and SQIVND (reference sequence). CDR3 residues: CASSIVLDRGNSPLHF. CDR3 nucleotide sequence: TGTGCCAGTAGTATAGTCTTGGACAGGGGAAATTCACCCCTCCACTTT.

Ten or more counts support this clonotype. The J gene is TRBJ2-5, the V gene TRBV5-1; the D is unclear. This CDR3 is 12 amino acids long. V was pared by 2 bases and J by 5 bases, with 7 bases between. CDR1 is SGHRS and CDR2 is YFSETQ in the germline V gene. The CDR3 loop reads CASSLKGETQYF. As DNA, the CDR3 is TGCGCCAGCAGCTTAAAAGGGGAGACCCAGTACTTC.

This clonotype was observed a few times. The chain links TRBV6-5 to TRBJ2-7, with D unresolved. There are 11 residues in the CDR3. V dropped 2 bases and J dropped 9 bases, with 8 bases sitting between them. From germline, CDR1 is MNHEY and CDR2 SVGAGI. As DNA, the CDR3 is TGTGCCAGCAGTTACGGAAAGGGGCAGTACTTC. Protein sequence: CASSYGKGQYF.

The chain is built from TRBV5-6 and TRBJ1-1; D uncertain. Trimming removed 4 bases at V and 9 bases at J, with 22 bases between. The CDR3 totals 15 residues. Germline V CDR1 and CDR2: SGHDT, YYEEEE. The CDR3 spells CASSLPAGRIGKAFF. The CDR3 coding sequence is TGTGCCAGCAGCCTCCCCGCCGGGAGAATAGGGAAAGCTTTCTTT.

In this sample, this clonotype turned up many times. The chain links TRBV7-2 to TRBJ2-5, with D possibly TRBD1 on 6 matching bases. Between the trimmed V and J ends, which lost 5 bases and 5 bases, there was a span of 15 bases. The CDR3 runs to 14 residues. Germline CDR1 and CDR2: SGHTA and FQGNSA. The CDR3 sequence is CASSIRWGLETQYF. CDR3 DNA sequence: TGTGCCAGCAGCATTCGTTGGGGGCTGGAGACCCAGTACTTC.

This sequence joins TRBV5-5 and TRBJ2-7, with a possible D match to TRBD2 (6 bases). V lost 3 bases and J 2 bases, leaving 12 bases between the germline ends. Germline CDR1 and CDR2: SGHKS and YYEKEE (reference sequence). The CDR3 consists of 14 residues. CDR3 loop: CASSSSVRTYEQYF. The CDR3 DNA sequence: TGTGCCAGCAGCTCTAGCGTACGAACCTACGAGCAGTACTTC.

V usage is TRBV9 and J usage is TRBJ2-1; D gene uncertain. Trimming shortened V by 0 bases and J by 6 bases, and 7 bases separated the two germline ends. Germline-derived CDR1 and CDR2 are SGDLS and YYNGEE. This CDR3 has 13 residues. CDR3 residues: CASSVDGSNEQFF. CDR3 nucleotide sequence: TGTGCCAGCAGCGTAGACGGGTCCAATGAGCAGTTCTTC.

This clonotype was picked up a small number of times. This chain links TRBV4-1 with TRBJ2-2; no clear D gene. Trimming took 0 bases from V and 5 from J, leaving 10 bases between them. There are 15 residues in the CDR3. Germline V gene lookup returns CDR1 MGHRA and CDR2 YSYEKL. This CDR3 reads CASSQDLSVTGELFF. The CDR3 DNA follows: TGCGCCAGCAGCCAAGATCTCAGTGTGACCGGGGAGCTGTTTTTT.

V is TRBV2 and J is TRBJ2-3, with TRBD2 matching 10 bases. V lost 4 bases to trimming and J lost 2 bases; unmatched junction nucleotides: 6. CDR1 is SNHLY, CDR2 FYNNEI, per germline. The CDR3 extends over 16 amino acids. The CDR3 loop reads CASSAGLASLTDTQYF. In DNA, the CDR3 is TGTGCCAGCAGTGCGGGACTAGCGAGCCTCACAGATACGCAGTATTTT.

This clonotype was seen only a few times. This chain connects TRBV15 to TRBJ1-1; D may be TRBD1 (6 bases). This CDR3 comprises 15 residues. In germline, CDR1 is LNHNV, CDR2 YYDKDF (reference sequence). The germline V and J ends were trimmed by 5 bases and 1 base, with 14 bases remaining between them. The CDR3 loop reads CATSGPGQKNTEAFF. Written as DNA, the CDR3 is TGTGCCACCAGCGGCCCGGGACAAAAGAACACTGAAGCTTTCTTT.

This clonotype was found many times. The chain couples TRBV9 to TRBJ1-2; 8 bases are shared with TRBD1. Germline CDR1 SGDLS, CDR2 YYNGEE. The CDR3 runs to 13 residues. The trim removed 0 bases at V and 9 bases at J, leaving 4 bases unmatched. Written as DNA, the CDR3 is TGTGCCAGCAGCGTAGGGACAGGGACCCGCTACACCTTC. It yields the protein CASSVGTGTRYTF.